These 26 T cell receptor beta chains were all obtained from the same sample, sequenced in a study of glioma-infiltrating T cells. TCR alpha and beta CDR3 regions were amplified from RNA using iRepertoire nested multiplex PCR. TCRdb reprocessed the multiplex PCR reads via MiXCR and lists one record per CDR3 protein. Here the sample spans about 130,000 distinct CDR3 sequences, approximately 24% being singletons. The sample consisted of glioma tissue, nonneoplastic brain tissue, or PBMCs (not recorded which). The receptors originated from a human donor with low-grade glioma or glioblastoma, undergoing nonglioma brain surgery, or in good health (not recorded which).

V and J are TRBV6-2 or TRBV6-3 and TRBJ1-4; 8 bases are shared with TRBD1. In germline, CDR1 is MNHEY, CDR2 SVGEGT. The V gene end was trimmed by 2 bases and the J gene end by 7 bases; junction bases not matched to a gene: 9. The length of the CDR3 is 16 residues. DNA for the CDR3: TGTGCCAGCAGTTACGGACAGGGAGGCGTAGGTGAAAAACTGTTTTTT. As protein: CASSYGQGGVGEKLFF.

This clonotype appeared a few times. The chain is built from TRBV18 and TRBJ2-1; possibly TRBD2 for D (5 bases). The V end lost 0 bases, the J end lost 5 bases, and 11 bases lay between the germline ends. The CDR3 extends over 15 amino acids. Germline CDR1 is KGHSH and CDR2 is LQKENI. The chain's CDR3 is CASSPPTIRNNEQFF. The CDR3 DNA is TGTGCCAGCTCACCACCGACTATCCGGAACAATGAGCAGTTCTTC.

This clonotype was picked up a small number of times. The CDR3 spells CASSRTLAGGGDTQYF. CDR3 bases: TGCGCCAGCAGCCGGACCTTAGCGGGGGGCGGCGATACGCAGTATTTT. The chain joins TRBV5-1 to TRBJ2-3; 10 bases are a match to TRBD2. Germline V CDR1 and CDR2: SGHRS, YFSETQ. This CDR3 has 16 amino acids. The junction had 11 bases not matched to a gene; V was cut back by 4 bases and J by 6 bases.

The DNA of the CDR3 is TGCAGTGCTAGAGATACAGGGCTCGGTGGCTACACCTTC. This gives the protein CSARDTGLGGYTF. The chain carries TRBV20-1 and TRBJ1-2, with D possibly TRBD1 on 6 matching bases. Trimming removed 0 bases from V and 7 bases from J, with 12 bases in between. Germline CDR1 and CDR2: DFQATT and SNEGSKA (reference sequence). The CDR3 is 13 amino acids.

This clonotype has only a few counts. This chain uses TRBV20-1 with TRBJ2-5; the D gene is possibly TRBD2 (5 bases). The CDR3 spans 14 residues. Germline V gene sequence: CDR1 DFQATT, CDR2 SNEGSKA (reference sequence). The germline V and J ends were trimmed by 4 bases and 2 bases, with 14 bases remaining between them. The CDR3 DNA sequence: TGCAGTGCTACAGGACGGCGGGTGCAAGAGACCCAGTACTTC. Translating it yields CSATGRRVQETQYF.

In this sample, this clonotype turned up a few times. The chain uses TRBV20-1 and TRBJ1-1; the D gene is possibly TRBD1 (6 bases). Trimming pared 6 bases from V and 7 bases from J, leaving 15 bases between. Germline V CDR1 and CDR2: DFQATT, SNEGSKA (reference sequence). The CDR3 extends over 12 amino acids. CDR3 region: CSALPGQNEAFF. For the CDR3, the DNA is TGCAGTGCACTACCCGGACAGAATGAAGCTTTCTTT.

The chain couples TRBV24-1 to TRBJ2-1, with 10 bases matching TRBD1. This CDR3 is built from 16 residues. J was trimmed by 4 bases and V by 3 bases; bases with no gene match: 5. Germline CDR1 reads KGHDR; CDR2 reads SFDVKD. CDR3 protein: CATSDPGQGPYNEQFF. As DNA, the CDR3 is TGTGCCACCAGTGATCCGGGACAGGGGCCATACAATGAGCAGTTCTTC.

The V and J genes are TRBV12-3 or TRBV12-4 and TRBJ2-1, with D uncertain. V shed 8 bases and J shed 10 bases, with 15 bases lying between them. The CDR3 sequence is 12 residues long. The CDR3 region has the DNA TGTGCCAGCGCCAAGGGCAGCCGGGAGCAGTTCTTC. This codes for CASAKGSREQFF.

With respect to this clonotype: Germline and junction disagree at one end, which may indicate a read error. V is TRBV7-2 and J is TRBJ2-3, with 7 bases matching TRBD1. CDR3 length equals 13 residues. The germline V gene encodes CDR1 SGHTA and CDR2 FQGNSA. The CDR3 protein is CASSFPGQNTKYF. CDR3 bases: TGTGCCAGCAGCTTCCCGGGACAGAATACGAAGTATTTT.

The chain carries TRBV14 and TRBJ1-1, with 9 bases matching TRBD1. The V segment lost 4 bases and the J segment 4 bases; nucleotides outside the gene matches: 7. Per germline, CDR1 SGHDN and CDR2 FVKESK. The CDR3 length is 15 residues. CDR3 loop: CASSRFRQGGTEAFF. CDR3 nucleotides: TGTGCCAGCAGCCGATTTCGACAGGGGGGCACTGAAGCTTTCTTT.

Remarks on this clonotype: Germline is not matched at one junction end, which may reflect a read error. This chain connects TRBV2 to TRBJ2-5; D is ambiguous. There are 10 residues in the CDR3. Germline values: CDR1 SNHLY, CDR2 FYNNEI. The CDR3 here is CASNIGPINF. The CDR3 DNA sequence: TGTGCCAGCAATATCGGCCCTATCAACTTC.

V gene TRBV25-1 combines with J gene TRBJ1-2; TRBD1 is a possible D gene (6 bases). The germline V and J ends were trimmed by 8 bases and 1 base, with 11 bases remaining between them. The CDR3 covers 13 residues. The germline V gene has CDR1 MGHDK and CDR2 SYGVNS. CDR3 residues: CASQEGGNYGYTF. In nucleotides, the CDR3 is TGTGCCAGCCAGGAGGGGGGTAACTATGGCTACACCTTC.

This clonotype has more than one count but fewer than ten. CDR3 residues: CASSKTGGRTDTQYF. The CDR3 coding sequence is TGTGCCAGCAGTAAGACAGGGGGCCGCACAGATACGCAGTATTTT. The chain links TRBV12-3 or TRBV12-4 to TRBJ2-3; TRBD1 matches at 10 bases. J gave up 1 base and V 5 bases, and 3 bases lay outside the gene matches. The CDR3 is made up of 15 amino acids.

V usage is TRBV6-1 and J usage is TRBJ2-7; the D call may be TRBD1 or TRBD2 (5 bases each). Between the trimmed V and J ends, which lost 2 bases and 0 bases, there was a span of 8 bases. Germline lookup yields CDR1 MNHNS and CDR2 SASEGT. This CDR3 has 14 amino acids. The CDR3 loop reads CASSERDRSYEQYV. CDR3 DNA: TGTGCCAGCAGTGAAAGGGACCGCTCCTACGAGCAGTACGTC.

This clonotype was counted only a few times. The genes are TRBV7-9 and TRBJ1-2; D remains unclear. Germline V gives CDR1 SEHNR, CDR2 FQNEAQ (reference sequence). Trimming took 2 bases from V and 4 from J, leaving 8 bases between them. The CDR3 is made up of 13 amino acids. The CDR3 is CASSLQDFYGYTF. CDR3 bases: TGTGCCAGCAGCTTACAGGACTTCTATGGCTACACCTTC.

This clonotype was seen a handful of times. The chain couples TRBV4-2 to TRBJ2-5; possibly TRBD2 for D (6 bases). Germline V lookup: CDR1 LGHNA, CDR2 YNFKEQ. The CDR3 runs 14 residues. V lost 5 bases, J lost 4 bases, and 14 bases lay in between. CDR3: CASSLIREPETQYF. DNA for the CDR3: TGTGCCAGCAGCTTAATTCGGGAGCCAGAGACCCAGTACTTC.

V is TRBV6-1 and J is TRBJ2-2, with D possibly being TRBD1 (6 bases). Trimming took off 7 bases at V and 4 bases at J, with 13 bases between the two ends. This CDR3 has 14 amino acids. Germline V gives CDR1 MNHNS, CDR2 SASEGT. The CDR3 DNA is TGTGCCAGCATCCAGGGGCGGACCACCGGGGAGCTGTTTTTT. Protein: CASIQGRTTGELFF.

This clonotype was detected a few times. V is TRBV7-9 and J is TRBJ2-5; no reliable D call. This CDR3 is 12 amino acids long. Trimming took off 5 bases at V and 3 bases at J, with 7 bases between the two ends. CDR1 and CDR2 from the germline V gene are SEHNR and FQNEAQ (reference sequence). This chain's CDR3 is CASSGEEETQYF. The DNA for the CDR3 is TGTGCCAGCAGCGGAGAAGAAGAGACCCAGTACTTC.

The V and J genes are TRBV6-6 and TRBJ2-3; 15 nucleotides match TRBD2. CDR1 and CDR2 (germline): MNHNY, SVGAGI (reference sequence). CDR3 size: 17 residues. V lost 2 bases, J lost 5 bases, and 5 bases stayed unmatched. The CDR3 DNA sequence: TGTGCCAGCAGTTACCTAGGGACTAGCGGGGGGCGAGATACGCAGTATTTT. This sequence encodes CASSYLGTSGGRDTQYF.

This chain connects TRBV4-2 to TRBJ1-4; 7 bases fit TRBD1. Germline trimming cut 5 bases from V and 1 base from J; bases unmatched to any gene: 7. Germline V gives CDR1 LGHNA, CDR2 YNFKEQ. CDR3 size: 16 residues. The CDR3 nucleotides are TGTGCCAGCAGCTCTCGACAGGGAGTAACTAATGAAAAACTGTTTTTT. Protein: CASSSRQGVTNEKLFF.

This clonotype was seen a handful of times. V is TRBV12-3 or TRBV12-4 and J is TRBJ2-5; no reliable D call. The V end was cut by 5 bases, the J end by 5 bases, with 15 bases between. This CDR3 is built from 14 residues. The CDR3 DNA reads TGTGCCAGCAGTCGGGCTCCCGCTAAGGAGACCCAGTACTTC. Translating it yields CASSRAPAKETQYF.

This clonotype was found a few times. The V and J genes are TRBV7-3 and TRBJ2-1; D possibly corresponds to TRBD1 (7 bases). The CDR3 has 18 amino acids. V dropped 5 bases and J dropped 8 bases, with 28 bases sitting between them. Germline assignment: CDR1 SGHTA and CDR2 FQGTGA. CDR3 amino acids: CASSKAPPRGVVFDEQFF. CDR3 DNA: TGTGCCAGCAGCAAAGCCCCCCCCAGGGGGGTCGTTTTCGATGAGCAGTTCTTC.

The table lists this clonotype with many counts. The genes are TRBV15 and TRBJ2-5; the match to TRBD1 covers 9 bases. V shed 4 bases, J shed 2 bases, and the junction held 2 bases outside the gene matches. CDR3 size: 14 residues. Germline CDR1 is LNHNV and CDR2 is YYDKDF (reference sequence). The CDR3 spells CATSNDRGQETQYF. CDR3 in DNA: TGTGCCACCAGCAACGACAGGGGGCAAGAGACCCAGTACTTC. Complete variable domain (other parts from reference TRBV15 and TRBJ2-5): DAMVIQNPRYQVTQFGKPVTLSCSQTLNHNVMYWYQQKSSQAPKLLFHYYDKDFNNEADTPDNFQSRRPNTSFCFLDIRSPGLGDTAMYLCATSNDRGQETQYFGPGTRLLVL.

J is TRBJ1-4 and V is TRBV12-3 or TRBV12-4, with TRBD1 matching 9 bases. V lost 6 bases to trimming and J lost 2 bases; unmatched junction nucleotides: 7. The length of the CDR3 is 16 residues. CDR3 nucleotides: TGTGCCAGCAGACGGGGACAGGGCCGCACTAATGAAAAACTGTTTTTT. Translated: CASRRGQGRTNEKLFF.

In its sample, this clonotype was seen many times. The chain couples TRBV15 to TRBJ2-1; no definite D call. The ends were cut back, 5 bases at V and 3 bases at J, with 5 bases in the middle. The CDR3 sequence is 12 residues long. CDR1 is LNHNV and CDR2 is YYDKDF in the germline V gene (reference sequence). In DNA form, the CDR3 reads TGTGCCACCAGCTTGGGCTACAATGAGCAGTTCTTC. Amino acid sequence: CATSLGYNEQFF. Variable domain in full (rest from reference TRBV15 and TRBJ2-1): DAMVIQNPRYQVTQFGKPVTLSCSQTLNHNVMYWYQQKSSQAPKLLFHYYDKDFNNEADTPDNFQSRRPNTSFCFLDIRSPGLGDTAMYLCATSLGYNEQFFGPGTRLTVL.

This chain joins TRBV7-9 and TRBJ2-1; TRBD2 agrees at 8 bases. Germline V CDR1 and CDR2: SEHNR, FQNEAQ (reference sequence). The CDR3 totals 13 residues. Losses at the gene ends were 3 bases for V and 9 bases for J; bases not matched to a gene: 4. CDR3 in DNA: TGTGCCAGCAGCTTGACTAGCGCCGCTGAGCAGTTCTTC. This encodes CASSLTSAAEQFF.